This TCR beta chain was obtained from a study of blood T cell repertoires in COVID-19. Background on the study: COVID-19 samples from acute and convalescent phases originated in the United States, Italy and Spain. Sources were T cells, B-cell-depleted T cells, or PBMCs; the material itself was cDNA or gDNA.

V dropped 7 bases and J dropped 5; count of bases not matched to a gene: 15. The CDR3 totals 16 residues. In germline, CDR1 is LNHDA, CDR2 SQIVND (reference sequence). As originally analysed: From reference gene primer amplification, estimates of nucleated cell counts were derived. The data were produced by immunoSEQ multiplex PCR, yet TCRdb's version contains in-frame clones alone and is incomplete. That table is the source of V, J and clone size, and D and trimming were worked out from the DNA. The repertoire holds about 200,000 clones, approximately 90% seen once, with roughly a sixth in the top ten. Seattle participants joined during active infection and were tracked over time.

This chain joins TRBV19 and TRBJ2-3, with 7 bases aligning to TRBD2. This TCR derives from a man between 45 and 60 years old with COVID-19, enrolled during active disease. The sample taken for sequencing was peripheral blood. CDR3 DNA: TGTGCCAGTACCCTCCGCGGCGGGAGAGGCGTAGATACGCAGTATTTT. Its translation is CASTLRGGRGVDTQYF.